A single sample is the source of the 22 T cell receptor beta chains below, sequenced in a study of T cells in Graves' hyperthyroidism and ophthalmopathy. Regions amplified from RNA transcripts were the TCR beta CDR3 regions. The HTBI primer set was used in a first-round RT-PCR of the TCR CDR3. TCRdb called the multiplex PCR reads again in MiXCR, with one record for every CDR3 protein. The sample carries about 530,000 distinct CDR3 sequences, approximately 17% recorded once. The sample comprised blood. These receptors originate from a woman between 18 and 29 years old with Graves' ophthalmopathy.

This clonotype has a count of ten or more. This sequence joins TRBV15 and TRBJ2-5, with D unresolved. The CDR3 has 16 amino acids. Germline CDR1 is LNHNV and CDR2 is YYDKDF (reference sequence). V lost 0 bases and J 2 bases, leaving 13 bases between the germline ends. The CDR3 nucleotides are TGTGCCACCAGCAGAGATCGAAGAATGCGACAAGAGACCCAGTACTTC. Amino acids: CATSRDRRMRQETQYF.

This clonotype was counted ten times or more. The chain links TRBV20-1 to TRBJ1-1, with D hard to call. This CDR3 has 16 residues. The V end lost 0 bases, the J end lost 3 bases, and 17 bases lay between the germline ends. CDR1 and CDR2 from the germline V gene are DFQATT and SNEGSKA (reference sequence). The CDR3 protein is CSARDDLPRTHTEAFF. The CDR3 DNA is TGCAGTGCTAGAGATGATTTGCCCCGGACCCACACTGAAGCTTTCTTT.

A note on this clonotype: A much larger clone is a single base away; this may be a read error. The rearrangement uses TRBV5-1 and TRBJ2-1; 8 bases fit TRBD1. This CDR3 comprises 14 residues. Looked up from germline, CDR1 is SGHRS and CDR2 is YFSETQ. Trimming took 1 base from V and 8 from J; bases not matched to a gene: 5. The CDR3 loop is CASSLLRGQDEQFF. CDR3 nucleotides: TGCGCCAGCAGCTTGCTCCGGGGACAGGATGAGCAGTTCTTC.

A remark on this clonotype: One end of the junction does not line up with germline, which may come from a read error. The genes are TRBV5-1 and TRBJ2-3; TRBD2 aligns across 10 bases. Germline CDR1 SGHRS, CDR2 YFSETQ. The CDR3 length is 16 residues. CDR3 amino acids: CASSPLAGVSKDTQYF. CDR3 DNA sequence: TGCGCCAGCAGCCCTCTAGCGGGGGTTAGCAAAGATACGCAGTATTTT.

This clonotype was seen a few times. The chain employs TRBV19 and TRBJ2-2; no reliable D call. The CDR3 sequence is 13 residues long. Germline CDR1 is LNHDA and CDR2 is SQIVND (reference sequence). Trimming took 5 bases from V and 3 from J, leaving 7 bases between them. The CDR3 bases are TGTGCCAGTAGTTACCTTGACACCGGGGAGCTGTTTTTT. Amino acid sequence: CASSYLDTGELFF. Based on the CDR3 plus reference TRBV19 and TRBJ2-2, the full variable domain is DGGITQSPKYLFRKEGQNVTLSCEQNLNHDAMYWYRQDPGQGLRLIYYSQIVNDFQKGDIAEGYSVSREKKESFPLTVTSAQKNPTAFYLCASSYLDTGELFFGEGSRLTVL.

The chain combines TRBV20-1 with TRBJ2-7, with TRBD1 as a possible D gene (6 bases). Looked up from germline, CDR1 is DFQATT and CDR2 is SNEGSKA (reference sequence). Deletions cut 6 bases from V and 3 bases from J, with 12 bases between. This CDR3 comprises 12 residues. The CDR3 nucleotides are TGCAGTGCCGTAGGACAGCTCTACGAGCAGTACTTC. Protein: CSAVGQLYEQYF.

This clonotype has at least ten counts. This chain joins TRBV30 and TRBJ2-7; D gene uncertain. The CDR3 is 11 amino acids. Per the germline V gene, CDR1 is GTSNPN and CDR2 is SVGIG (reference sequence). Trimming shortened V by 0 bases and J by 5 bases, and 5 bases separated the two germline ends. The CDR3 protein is CAWSVGDEQYF. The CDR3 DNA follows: TGTGCCTGGAGTGTAGGAGACGAGCAGTACTTC. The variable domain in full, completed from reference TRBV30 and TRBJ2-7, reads SQTIHQWPATLVQPVGSPLSLECTVEGTSNPNLYWYRQAAGRGLQLLFYSVGIGQISSEVPQNLSASRPQDRQFILSSKKLLLSDSGFYLCAWSVGDEQYFGPGTRLTVT.

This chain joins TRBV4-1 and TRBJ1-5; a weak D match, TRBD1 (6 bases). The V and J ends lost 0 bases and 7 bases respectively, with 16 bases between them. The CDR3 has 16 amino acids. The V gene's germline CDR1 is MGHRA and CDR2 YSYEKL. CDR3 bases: TGCGCCAGCAGCCAAGACCCTACAGGGATAGGGCAGCCCCAGCATTTT. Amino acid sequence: CASSQDPTGIGQPQHF.

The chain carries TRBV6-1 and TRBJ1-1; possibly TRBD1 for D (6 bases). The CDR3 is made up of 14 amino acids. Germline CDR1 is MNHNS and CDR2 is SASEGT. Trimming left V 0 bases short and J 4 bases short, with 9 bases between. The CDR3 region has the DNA TGTGCCAGCAGTGAAGCAGGGGGGTTCACTGAAGCTTTCTTT. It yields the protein CASSEAGGFTEAFF.

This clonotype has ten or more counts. The DNA of the CDR3 is TGCAGCGCCGTGCAGACAGGGGACACCTACGAGCAGTACTTC. It translates to CSAVQTGDTYEQYF. V is TRBV20-1 and J is TRBJ2-7; TRBD1 aligns across 8 bases. Germline loops: CDR1 DFQATT, CDR2 SNEGSKA (reference sequence). This CDR3 has 14 amino acids.

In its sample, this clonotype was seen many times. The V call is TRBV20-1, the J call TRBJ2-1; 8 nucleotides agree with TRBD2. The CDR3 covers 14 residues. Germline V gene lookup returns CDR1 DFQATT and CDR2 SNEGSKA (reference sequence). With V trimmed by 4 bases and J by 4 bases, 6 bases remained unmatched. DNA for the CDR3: TGCAGTGCTATTAGCGGGGATAGGTACAATGAGCAGTTCTTC. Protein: CSAISGDRYNEQFF.

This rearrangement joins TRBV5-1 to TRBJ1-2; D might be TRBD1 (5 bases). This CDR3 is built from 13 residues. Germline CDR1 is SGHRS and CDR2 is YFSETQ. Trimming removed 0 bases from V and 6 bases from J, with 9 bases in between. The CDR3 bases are TGCGCCAGCAGCTTGGGGTCAGGGAATGGCTACACCTTC. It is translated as CASSLGSGNGYTF. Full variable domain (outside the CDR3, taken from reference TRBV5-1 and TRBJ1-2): KAGVTQTPRYLIKTRGQQVTLSCSPISGHRSVSWYQQTPGQGLQFLFEYFSETQRNKGNFPGRFSGRQFSNSRSEMNVSTLELGDSALYLCASSLGSGNGYTFGSGTRLTVV.

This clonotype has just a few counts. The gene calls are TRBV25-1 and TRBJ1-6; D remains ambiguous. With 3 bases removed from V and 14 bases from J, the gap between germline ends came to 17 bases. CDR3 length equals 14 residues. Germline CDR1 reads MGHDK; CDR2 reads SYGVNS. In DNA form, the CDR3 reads TGTGCCAGCAGTGAGAGGTGGTCCTCCGCGACCCTCCACTTT. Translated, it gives CASSERWSSATLHF. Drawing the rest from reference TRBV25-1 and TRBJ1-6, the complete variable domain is EADIYQTPRYLVIGTGKKITLECSQTMGHDKMYWYQQDPGMELHLIHYSYGVNSTEKGDLSSESTVSRIRTEHFPLTLESARPSHTSQYLCASSERWSSATLHFGNGTRLTVT.

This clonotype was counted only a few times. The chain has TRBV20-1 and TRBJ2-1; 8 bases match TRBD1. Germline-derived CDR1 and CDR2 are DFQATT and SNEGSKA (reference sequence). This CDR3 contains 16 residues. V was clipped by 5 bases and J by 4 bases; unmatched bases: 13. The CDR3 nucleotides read TGCAGTGCTTCACCTATCGACAGGGGAGGATACAATGAGCAGTTCTTC. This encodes CSASPIDRGGYNEQFF.

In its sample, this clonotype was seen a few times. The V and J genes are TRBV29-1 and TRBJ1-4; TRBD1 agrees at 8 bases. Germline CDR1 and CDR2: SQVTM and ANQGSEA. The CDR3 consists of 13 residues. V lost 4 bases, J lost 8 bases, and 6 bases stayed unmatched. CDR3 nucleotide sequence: TGCAGCGTTGGGGACAGGACGGGGGAAAAACTGTTTTTT. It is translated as CSVGDRTGEKLFF.

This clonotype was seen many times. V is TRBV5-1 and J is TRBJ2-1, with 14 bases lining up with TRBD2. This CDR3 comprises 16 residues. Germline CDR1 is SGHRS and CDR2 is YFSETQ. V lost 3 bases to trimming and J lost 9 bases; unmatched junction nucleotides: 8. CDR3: CASSSPGLAGVTEQFF. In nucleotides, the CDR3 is TGCGCCAGCAGCTCACCGGGACTAGCGGGAGTCACTGAGCAGTTCTTC.

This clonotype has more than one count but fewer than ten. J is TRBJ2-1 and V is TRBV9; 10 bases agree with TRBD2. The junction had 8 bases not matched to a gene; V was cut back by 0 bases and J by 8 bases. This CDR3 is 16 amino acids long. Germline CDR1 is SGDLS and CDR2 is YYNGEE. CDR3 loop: CASSVEGSGGRDEQFF. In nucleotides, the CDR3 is TGTGCCAGCAGCGTAGAGGGTAGCGGGGGGCGGGATGAGCAGTTCTTC.

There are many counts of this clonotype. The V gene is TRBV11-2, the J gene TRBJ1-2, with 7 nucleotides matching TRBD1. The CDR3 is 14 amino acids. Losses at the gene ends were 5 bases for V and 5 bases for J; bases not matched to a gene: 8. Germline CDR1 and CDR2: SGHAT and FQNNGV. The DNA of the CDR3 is TGTGCCAGCAGCGCCAAGACAGGGAATTATGGCTACACCTTC. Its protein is CASSAKTGNYGYTF.

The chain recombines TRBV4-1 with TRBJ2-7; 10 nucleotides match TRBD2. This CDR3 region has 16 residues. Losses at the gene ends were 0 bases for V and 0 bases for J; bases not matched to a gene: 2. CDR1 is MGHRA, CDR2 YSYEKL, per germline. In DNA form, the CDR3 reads TGCGCCAGCAGCCAAGATCCTAGCGGGAGCTCCTACGAGCAGTACTTC. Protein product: CASSQDPSGSSYEQYF.

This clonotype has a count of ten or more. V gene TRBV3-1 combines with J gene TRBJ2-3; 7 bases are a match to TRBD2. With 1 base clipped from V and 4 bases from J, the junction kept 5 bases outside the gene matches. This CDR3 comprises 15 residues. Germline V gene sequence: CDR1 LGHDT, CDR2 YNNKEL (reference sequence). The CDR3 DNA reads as TGTGCCAGCAGCCAAGTTTTTGCGGGGGCAGATACGCAGTATTTT. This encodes CASSQVFAGADTQYF.

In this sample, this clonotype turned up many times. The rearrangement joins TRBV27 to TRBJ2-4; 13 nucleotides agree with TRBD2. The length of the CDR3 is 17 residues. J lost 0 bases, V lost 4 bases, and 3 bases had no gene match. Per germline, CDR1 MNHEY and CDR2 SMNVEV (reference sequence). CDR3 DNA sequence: TGTGCCAGCAGTTACGGACTAGCGGGGGAAGCCAAAAACATTCAGTACTTC. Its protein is CASSYGLAGEAKNIQYF.

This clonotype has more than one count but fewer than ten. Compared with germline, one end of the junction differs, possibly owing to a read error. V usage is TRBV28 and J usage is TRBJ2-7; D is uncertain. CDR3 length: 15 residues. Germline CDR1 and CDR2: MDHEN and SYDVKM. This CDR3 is CASSPQRLSSYEQCF. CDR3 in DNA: TGTGCCAGCAGTCCCCAAAGGTTGAGCTCCTACGAGCAGTGCTTC.